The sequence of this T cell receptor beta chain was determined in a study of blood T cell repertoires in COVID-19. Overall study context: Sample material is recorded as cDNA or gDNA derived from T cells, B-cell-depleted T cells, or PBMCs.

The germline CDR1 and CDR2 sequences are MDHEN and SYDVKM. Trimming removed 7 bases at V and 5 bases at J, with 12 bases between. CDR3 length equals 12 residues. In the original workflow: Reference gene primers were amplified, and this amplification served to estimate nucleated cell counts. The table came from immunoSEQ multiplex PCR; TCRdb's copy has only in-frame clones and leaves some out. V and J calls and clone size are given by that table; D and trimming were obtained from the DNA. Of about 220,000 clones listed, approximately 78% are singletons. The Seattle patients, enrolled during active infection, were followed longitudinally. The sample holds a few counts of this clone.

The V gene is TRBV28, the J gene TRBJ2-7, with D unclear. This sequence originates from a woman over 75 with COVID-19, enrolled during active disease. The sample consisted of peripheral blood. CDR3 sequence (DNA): TGTGCCAGCAATTCTCCCCCTCACGAGCAGTACTTC. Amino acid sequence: CASNSPPHEQYF.